This T cell receptor beta chain originates from a study of blood T cell repertoires in COVID-19. Study processing details: Nucleated cell counts were estimated from reference gene primer amplification. Sequencing used immunoSEQ multiplex PCR; TCRdb keeps in-frame clones, though not all of them. That table supplies the V and J calls and clone size; D and trimming were determined from the DNA. The sample lists 260,000 or so clones, 83% occurring once. Trimming removed 2 bases at V and 6 bases at J, with 13 bases between. CDR1 is SGHTA, CDR2 FQGTGA, per germline. The CDR3 is 14 residues long. The chain combines TRBV7-3 with TRBJ1-1; D remains unclear. Material for sequencing was PBMCs or T cells enriched from blood (not recorded which). The source of this sequence is a woman between 40 and 50 years old who had been exposed to COVID-19. CDR3 amino acids: CASSLSSSVSEAFF. The CDR3 DNA is TGTGCCAGCAGCTTATCTTCCTCGGTCTCTGAAGCTTTCTTT.